The 6 T cell receptor beta chains reported below all come from one sample, sequenced in a study of CD8 T cells in ankylosing spondylitis. No antigens are known for them. TCRdb passed the 5' RACE reads through MiXCR, listing each CDR3 protein once. The data hold more than 600,000 distinct CDR3 sequences, with 15% to 20% observed a single time. Study-wide findings and caveats: Made up of under 10 highly homologous variants, a TCR beta motif appeared characteristic of ankylosing spondylitis blood.

The sequenced sample consisted of blood, either unsorted or a sorted T cell fraction (not recorded which). These receptors all come from a male donor with ankylosing spondylitis.

This clonotype was detected ten times or more. The chain joins TRBV30 to TRBJ2-1; D remains unclear. The germline V gene encodes CDR1 GTSNPN and CDR2 SVGIG (reference sequence). The CDR3 extends over 11 amino acids. V dropped 8 bases and J dropped 1 base, with 6 bases sitting between them. The CDR3 region is CAQESYNEQFF. The CDR3 nucleotides read TGTGCCCAAGAGTCCTACAATGAGCAGTTCTTC.

This clonotype was counted between two and nine times. The chain joins TRBV6-5 to TRBJ2-4; a weak D match, TRBD2 (6 bases). With 4 bases removed from V and 0 bases from J, the gap between germline ends came to 19 bases. The germline gives CDR1 MNHEY, CDR2 SVGAGI. The CDR3 has 18 amino acids. In DNA, the CDR3 is TGTGCCAGCAGTTCTGGGGGAATAGCGGAAATAGCCAAAAACATTCAGTACTTC. Its protein product is CASSSGGIAEIAKNIQYF.

V and J are TRBV3-1 and TRBJ2-2, with D perhaps TRBD2 (7 bases). The length of the CDR3 is 16 residues. V dropped 4 bases and J dropped 4 bases, with 16 bases sitting between them. CDR1 and CDR2 (germline): LGHDT, YNNKEL (reference sequence). CDR3 in DNA: TGTGCCAGCAGCCTCTCCGGGGGGCGGAGCACCGGGGAGCTGTTTTTT. This encodes CASSLSGGRSTGELFF.

The rearrangement uses TRBV12-3 or TRBV12-4 and TRBJ1-5; weak D call: TRBD1 (5 bases). Trimming shortened V by 7 bases and J by 1 base, and 11 bases separated the two germline ends. This CDR3 has 14 residues. CDR3 nucleotides: TGTGCCAGCACCCAGGGTGGGAGCAATCAGCCCCAGCATTTT. Translating gives CASTQGGSNQPQHF.

This clonotype showed up just a few times. This rearrangement joins TRBV6-2 or TRBV6-3 to TRBJ1-1; possibly TRBD1 for D (6 bases). The CDR3 sequence is 17 residues long. The germline gives CDR1 MNHEY, CDR2 SVGEGT. V was trimmed by 5 bases and J by 4 bases, leaving 23 bases between them. CDR3 sequence: CASSHAEYRVGVTEAFF. The CDR3 bases are TGTGCCAGCAGTCACGCCGAATACAGGGTGGGAGTCACTGAAGCTTTCTTT.

The rearrangement joins TRBV7-4 to TRBJ2-3; 9 nucleotides match TRBD2. After removal of 4 bases from V and 3 bases from J, the junction contained 8 bases not matched to a gene. The CDR3 runs 16 residues. Per germline, CDR1 SGHVT and CDR2 SQSDAQ. The CDR3 reads CASSSVLSGGTDTQYF. The CDR3 DNA is TGTGCCAGCAGCTCAGTTCTCAGCGGGGGGACAGATACGCAGTATTTT.